The clone carrying this T cell receptor (beta chain) is a singleton in its sample. The CDR3 is 10 residues long. In germline, CDR1 is LNHDA, CDR2 SQIVND (reference sequence). The ends were cut back, 8 bases at V and 13 bases at J, with 14 bases in the middle. The data belong to a study of T cell changes during pregnancy in multiple sclerosis. Clones were read by immunoSEQ multiplex PCR, and TCRdb kept only the in-frame ones, dropping some. The sample has about 40,000 clones, about 89% seen once. The chain carries TRBV19 and TRBJ1-1; D is possibly TRBD1 (5 bases). The specimen comprised CD4+ T cells from peripheral blood mononuclear cells, sampled in the first trimester of pregnancy. The source is a female donor with multiple sclerosis, enrolled in a pregnancy study. The CDR3 is CASGWDSGFF. CDR3 nucleotide sequence: TGTGCCAGTGGCTGGGACTCGGGTTTCTTT.